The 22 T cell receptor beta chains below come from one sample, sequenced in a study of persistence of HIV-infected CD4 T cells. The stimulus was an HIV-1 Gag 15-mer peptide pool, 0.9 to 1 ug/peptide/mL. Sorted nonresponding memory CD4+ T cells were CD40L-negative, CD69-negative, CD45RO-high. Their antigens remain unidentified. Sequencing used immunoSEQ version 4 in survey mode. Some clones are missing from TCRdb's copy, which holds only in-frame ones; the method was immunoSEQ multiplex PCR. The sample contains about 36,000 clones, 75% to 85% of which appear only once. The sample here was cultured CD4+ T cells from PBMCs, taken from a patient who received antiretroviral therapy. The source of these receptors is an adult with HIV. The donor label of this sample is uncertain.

The CDR3 sequence: CASSPRGSTGWVQYF. The CDR3 nucleotides read TGTGCCAGCAGTCCGCGAGGGAGTACCGGATGGGTCCAGTACTTC. The chain joins TRBV27 to TRBJ2-4; perhaps TRBD2 as D (5 bases). This CDR3 contains 15 residues. Germline assignment: CDR1 MNHEY and CDR2 SMNVEV (reference sequence). Trimming left V 5 bases short and J 13 bases short, with 24 bases between.

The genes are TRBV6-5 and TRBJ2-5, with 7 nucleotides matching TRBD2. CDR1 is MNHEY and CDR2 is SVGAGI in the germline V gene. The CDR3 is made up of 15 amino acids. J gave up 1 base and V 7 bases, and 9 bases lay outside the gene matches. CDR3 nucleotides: TGTGCCAGCACCCTAGAGGGACTAATCCAAGAGACCCAGTACTTC. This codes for CASTLEGLIQETQYF.

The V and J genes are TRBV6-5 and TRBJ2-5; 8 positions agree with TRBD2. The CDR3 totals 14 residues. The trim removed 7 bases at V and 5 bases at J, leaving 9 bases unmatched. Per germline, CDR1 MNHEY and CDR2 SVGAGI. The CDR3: CASNLAGNVETQYF. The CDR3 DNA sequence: TGTGCCAGCAACCTAGCGGGCAACGTCGAGACCCAGTACTTC.

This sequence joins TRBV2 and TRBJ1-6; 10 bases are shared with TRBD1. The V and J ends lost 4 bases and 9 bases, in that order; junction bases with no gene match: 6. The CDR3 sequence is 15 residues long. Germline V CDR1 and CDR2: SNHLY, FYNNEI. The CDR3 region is CASSGQGQGTSPLHF. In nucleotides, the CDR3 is TGTGCCAGCAGTGGCCAGGGACAGGGGACTTCACCCCTCCACTTT.

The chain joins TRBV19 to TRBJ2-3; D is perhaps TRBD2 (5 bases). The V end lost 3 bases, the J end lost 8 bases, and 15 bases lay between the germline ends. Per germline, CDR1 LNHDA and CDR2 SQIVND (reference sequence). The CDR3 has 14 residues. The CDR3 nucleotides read TGTGCCAGTAGTATTAAGTCGAGAGAGGGTACGCAGTATTTT. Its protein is CASSIKSREGTQYF. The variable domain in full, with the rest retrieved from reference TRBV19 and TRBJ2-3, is DGGITQSPKYLFRKEGQNVTLSCEQNLNHDAMYWYRQDPGQGLRLIYYSQIVNDFQKGDIAEGYSVSREKKESFPLTVTSAQKNPTAFYLCASSIKSREGTQYFGPGTRLTVL.

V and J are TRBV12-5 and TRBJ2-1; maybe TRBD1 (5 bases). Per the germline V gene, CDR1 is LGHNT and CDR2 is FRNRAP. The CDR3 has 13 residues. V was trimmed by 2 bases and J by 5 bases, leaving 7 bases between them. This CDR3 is CASGLWTHNEQFF. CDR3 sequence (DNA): TGTGCTAGTGGTTTGTGGACACACAATGAGCAGTTCTTC.

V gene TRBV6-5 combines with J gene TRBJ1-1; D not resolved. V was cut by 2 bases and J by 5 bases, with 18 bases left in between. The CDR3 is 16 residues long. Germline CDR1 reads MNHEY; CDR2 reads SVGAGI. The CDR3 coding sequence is TGTGCCAGCAGTTACGGGGTCTCGGGCGGCTGGACTGAAGCTTTCTTT. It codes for CASSYGVSGGWTEAFF.

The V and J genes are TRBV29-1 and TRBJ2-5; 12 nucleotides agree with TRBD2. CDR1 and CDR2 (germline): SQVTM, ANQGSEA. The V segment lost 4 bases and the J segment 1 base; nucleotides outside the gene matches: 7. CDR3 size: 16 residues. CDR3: CSVVGLAGTIQETQYF. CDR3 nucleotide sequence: TGCAGCGTTGTAGGACTAGCGGGGACGATCCAAGAGACCCAGTACTTC.

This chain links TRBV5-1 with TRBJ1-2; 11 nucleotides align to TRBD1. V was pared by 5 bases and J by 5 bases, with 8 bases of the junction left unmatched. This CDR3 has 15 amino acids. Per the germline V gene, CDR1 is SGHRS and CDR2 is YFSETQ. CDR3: CASRTGTGGRYGYTF. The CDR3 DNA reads TGCGCCAGCAGGACCGGGACAGGGGGGCGATATGGCTACACCTTC.

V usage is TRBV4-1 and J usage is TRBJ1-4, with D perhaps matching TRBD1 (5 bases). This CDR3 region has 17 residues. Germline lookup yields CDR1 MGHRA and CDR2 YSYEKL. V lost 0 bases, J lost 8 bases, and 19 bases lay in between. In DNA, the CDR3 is TGCGCCAGCAGCCAAGAGGGGGGGAGGGCCGGTAGAGAAAAACTGTTTTTT. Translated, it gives CASSQEGGRAGREKLFF.

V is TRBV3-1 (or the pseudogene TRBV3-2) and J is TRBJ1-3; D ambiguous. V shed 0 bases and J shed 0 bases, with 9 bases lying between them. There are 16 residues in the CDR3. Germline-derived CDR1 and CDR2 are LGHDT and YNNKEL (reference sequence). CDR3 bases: TGTGCCAGCAGCCAAGATCCCCGAAGCTCTGGAAACACCATATATTTT. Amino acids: CASSQDPRSSGNTIYF.

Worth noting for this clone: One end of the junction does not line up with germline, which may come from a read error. CDR3 sequence reads: CASSLAPPGTAYNEQFF. In DNA, the CDR3 is TGTGCTAGCAGCTTAGCCCCCCCCGGGACAGCCTACAATGAGCAGTTCTTC. The chain joins TRBV7-7 to TRBJ2-1; 7 positions match TRBD1. CDR1 SSHAT and CDR2 FNYEAQ come from the germline V gene (reference sequence). This CDR3 is 17 amino acids long.

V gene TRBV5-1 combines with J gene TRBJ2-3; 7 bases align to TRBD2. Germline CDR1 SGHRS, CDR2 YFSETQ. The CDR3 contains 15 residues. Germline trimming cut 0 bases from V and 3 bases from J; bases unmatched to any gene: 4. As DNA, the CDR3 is TGCGCCAGCAGCTTGGTCGCGGGGGAAACAGATACGCAGTATTTT. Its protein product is CASSLVAGETDTQYF.

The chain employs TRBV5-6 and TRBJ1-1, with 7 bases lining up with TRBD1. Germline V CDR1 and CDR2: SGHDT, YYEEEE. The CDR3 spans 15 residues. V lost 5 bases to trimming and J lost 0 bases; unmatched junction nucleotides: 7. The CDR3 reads CASRPLTGVNTEAFF. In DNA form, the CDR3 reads TGTGCCAGCAGGCCCCTAACAGGGGTGAACACTGAAGCTTTCTTT.

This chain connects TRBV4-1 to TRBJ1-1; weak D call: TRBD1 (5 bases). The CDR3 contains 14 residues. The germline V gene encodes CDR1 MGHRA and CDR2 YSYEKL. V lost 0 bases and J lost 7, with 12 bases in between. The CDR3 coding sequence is TGCGCCAGCAGCCAAGATTCAGGGCAGTATGAAGCTTTCTTT. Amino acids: CASSQDSGQYEAFF.

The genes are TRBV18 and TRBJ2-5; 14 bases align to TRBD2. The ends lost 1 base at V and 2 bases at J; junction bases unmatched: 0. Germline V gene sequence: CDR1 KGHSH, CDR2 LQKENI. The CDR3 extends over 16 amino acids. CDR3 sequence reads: CASSPRLAGGQETQYF. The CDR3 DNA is TGTGCCAGCTCACCACGACTAGCGGGGGGGCAAGAGACCCAGTACTTC. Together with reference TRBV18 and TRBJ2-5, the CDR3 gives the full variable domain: NAGVMQNPRHLVRRRGQEARLRCSPMKGHSHVYWYRQLPEEGLKFMVYLQKENIIDESGMPKERFSAEFPKEGPSILRIQQVVRGDSAAYFCASSPRLAGGQETQYFGPGTRLLVL.

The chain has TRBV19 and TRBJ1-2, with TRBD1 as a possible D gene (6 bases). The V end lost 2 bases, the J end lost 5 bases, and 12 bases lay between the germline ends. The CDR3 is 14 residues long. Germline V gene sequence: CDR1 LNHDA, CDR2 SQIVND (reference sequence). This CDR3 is CASSITVQGYGYTF. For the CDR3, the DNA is TGTGCCAGTAGTATAACCGTCCAGGGGTATGGCTACACCTTC.

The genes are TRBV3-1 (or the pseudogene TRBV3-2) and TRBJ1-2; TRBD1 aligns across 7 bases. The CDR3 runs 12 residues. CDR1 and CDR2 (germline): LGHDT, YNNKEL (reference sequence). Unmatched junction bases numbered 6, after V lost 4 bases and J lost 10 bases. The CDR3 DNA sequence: TGTGCCAGCAGCCTTTCGACAGGGAACTACACCTTC. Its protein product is CASSLSTGNYTF.

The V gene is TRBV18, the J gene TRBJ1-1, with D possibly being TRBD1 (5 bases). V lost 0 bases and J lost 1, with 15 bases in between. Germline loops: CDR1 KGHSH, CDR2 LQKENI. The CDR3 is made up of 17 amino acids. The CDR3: CASSPPRTFGGNTEAFF. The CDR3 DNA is TGTGCCAGCTCACCACCGAGGACGTTCGGGGGGAACACTGAAGCTTTCTTT. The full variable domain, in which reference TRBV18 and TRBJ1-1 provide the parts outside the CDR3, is NAGVMQNPRHLVRRRGQEARLRCSPMKGHSHVYWYRQLPEEGLKFMVYLQKENIIDESGMPKERFSAEFPKEGPSILRIQQVVRGDSAAYFCASSPPRTFGGNTEAFFGQGTRLTVV.

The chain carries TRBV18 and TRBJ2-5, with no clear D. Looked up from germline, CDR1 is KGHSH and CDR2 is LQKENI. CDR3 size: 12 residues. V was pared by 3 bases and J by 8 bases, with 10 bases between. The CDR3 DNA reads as TGTGCCAGCTCACCCTCAAAGGTCACCCAGTACTTC. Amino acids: CASSPSKVTQYF.

CDR3 nucleotides: TGTGCCAGCAGTCCAAGGGCTCAATCAGGGACTGAAGCTTTCTTT. This sequence encodes CASSPRAQSGTEAFF. This sequence joins TRBV3-1 (or the pseudogene TRBV3-2) and TRBJ1-1, with D possibly matching TRBD1 (5 bases). The germline V gene has CDR1 LGHDT and CDR2 YNNKEL (reference sequence). The CDR3 length is 15 residues. Trimming removed 6 bases at V and 5 bases at J, with 19 bases between.

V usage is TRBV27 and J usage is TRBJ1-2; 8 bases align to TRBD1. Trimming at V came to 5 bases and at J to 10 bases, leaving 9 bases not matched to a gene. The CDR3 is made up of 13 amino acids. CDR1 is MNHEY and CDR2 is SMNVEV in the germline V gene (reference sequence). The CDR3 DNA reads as TGTGCCAGCAGTACTCGACAGGGGTATTCCTACACCTTC. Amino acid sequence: CASSTRQGYSYTF.